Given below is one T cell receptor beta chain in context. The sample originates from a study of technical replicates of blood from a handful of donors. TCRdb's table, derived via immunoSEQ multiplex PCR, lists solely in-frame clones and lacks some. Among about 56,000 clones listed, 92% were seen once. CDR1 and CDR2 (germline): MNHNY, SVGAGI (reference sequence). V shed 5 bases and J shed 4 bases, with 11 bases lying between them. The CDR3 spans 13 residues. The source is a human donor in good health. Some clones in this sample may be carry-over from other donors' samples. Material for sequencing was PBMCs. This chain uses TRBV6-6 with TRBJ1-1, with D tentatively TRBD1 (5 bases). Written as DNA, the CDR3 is TGTGCCAGCAGTCGTGGGGGGGTCACTGAAGCTTTCTTT. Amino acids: CASSRGGVTEAFF.